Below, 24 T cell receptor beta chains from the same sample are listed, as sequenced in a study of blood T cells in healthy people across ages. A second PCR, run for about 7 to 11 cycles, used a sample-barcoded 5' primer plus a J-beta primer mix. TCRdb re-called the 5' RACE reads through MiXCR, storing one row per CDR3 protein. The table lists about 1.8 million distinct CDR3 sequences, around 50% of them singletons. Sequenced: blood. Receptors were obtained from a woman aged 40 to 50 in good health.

Written as DNA, the CDR3 is TGTGCCAGCAACAGGGGATCGGGTTCACCCCTCCACTTT. Protein product: CASNRGSGSPLHF. J is TRBJ1-6 and V is TRBV6-5; 7 nucleotides match TRBD1. CDR3 length: 13 amino acids. Trimming took 7 bases from V and 9 from J; bases not matched to a gene: 6. Germline lookup yields CDR1 MNHEY and CDR2 SVGAGI.

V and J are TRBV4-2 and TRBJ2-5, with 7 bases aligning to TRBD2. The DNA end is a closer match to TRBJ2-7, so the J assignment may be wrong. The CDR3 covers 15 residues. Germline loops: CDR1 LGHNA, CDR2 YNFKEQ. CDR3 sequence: CASSQVPGGIGEQYF. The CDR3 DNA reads TGTGCCAGCAGCCAGGTGCCCGGGGGGATCGGCGAGCAGTACTTC.

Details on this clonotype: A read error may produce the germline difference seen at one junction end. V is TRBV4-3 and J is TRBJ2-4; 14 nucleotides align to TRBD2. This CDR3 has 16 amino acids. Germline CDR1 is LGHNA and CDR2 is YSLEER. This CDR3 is CAGSQKTSGGAYEQYF. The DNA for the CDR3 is TGCGCCGGCAGCCAAAAGACTAGCGGGGGGGCATATGAGCAGTACTTC.

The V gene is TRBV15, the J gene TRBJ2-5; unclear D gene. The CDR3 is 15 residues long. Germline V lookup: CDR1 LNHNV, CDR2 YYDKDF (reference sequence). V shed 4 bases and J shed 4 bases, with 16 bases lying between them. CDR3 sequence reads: CATSTVFVGSETQYF. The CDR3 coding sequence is TGTGCCACCAGCACAGTTTTTGTGGGGTCAGAGACCCAGTACTTC.

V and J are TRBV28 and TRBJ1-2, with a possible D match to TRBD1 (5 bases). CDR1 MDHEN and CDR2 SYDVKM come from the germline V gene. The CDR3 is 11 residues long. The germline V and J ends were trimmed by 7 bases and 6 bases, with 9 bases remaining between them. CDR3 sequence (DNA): TGTGCCAGCACCATAGGGGATGGCTACACCTTC. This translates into CASTIGDGYTF.

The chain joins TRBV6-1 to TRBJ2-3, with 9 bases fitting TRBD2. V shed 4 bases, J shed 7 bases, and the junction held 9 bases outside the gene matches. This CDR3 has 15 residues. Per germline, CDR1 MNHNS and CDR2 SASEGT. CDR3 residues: CASSGPRTSVHTQYF. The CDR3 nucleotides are TGTGCCAGCAGTGGACCCCGGACTAGCGTGCATACGCAGTATTTT.

CDR3 in amino acids: CASREGRYSNQPQHF. The CDR3 DNA reads as TGTGCCAGCAGGGAGGGAAGATATAGCAATCAGCCCCAGCATTTT. This sequence joins TRBV2 and TRBJ1-5; D is ambiguous. Trimming shortened V by 6 bases and J by 0 bases, and 12 bases separated the two germline ends. Germline V gives CDR1 SNHLY, CDR2 FYNNEI. This CDR3 region has 15 residues.

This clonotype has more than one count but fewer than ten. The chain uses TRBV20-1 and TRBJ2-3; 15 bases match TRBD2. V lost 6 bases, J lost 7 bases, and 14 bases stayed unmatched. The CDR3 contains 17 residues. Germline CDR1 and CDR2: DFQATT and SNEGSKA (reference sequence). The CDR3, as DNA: TGCAGTGCCCGAGCCCCCCCCGGGACTAGCGGGGGGAATACGCAGTATTTT. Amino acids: CSARAPPGTSGGNTQYF.

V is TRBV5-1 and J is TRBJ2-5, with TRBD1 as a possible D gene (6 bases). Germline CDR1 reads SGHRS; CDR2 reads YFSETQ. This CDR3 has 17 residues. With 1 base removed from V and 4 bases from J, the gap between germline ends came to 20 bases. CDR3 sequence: CASSLSTGQRPGETQYF. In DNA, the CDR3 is TGCGCCAGCAGCTTGTCAACAGGGCAGAGACCCGGAGAGACCCAGTACTTC.

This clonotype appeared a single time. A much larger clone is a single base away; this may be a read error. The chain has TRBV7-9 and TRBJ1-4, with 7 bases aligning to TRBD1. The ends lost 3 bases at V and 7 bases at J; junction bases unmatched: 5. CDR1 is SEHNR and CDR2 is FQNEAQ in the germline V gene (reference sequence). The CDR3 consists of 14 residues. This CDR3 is CASSFDRVREKLFF. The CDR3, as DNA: TGTGCCAGCAGCTTCGACAGGGTTCGTGAAAAACTGTTTTTT.

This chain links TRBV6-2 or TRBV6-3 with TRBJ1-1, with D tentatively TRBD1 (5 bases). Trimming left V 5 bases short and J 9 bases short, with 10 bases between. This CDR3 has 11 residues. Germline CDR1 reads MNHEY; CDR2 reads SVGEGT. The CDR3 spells CASSDGTQAFF. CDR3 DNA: TGTGCCAGCAGTGACGGGACTCAAGCTTTCTTT.

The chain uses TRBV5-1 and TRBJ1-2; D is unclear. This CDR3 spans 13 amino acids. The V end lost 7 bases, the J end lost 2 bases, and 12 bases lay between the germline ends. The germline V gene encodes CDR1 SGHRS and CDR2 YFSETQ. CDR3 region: CASGLSPNYGYTF. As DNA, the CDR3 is TGCGCCAGCGGACTGAGCCCGAACTATGGCTACACCTTC. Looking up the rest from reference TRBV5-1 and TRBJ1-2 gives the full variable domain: KAGVTQTPRYLIKTRGQQVTLSCSPISGHRSVSWYQQTPGQGLQFLFEYFSETQRNKGNFPGRFSGRQFSNSRSEMNVSTLELGDSALYLCASGLSPNYGYTFGSGTRLTVV.

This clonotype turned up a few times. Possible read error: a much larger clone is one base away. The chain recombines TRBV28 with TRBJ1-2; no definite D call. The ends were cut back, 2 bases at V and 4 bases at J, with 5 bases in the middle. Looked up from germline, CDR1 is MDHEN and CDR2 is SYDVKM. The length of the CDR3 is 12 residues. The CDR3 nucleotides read TGTGCCAGCAGTTTACAGGCCTATGGCTACACCTTC. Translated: CASSLQAYGYTF.

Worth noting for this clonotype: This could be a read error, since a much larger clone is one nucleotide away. CDR3 DNA: TGCGTCAGCAGCTTAAGGACAGGGGAATACGAGCAGTACTTC. The encoded protein is CVSSLRTGEYEQYF. The J gene is TRBJ2-5, the V gene TRBV5-1; 9 bases fit TRBD1. The end of the DNA aligns better with TRBJ2-7, so the J call may be wrong. CDR1 is SGHRS and CDR2 is YFSETQ in the germline V gene. The CDR3 covers 14 residues.

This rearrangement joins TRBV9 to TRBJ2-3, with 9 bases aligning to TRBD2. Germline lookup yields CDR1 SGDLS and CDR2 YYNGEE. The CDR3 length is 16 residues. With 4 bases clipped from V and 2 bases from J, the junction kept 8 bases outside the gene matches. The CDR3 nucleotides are TGTGCCAGCAGCACCAGAGCGGGGGGCTACACAGATACGCAGTATTTT. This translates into CASSTRAGGYTDTQYF.

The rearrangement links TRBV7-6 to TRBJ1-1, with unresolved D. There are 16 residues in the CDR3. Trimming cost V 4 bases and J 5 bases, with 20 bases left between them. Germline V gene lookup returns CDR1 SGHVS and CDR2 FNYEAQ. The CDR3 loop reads CASSSRPWRETTEAFF. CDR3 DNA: TGTGCCAGCAGCTCCCGTCCTTGGAGGGAGACAACTGAAGCTTTCTTT.

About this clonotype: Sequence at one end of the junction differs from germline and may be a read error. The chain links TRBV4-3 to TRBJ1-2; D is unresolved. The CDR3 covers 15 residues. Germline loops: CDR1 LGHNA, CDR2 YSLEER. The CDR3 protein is CANSQNGPVGYGYTF. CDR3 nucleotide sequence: TGCGCCAACAGCCAAAACGGCCCCGTGGGCTATGGCTACACCTTC.

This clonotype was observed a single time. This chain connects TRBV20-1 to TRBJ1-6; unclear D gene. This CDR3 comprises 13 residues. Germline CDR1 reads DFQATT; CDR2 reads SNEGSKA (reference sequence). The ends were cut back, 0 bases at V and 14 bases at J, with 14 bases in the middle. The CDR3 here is CSARDTTSLTLHF. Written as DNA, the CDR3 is TGCAGTGCTAGAGATACGACCTCTTTAACCCTCCACTTT.

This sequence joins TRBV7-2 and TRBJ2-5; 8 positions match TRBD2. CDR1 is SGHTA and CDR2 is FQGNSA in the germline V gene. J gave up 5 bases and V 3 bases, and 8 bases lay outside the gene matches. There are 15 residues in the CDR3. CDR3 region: CASSFQAGVYETQYF. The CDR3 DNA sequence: TGTGCCAGCAGCTTCCAAGCGGGAGTTTACGAGACCCAGTACTTC.

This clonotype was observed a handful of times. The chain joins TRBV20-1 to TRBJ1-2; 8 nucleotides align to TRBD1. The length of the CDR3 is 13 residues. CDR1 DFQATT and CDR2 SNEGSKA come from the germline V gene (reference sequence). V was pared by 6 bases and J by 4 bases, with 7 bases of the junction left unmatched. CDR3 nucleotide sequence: TGCAGTGCGACGGGACAGGACTTCTATGGCTACACCTTC. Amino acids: CSATGQDFYGYTF.

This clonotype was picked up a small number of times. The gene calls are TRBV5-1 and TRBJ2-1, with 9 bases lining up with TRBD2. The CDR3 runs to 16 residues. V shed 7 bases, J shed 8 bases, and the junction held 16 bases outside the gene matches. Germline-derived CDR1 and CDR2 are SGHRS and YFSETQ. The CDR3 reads CASQGDLSGGSDEQFF. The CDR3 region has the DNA TGCGCCAGCCAAGGAGACCTTAGCGGGGGATCTGATGAGCAGTTCTTC.

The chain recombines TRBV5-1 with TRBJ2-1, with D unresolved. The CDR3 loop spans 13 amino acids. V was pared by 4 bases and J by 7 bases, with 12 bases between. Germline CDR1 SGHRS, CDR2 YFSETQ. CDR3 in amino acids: CASSAGWVNEQFF. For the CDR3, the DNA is TGCGCCAGCAGCGCCGGATGGGTTAATGAGCAGTTCTTC.

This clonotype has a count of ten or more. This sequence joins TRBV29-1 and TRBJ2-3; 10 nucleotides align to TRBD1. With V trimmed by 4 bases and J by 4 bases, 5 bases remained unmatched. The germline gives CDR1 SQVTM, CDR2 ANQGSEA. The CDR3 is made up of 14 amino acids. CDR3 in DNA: TGCAGCGTTGGACAGGACAGGGGGTCAGATACGCAGTATTTT. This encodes CSVGQDRGSDTQYF.

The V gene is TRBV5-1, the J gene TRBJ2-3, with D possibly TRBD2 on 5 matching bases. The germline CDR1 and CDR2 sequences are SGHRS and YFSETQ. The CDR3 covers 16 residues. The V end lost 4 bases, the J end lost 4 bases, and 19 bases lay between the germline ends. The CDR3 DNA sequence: TGCGCCAGCAGCCCCGGCGACGTGGTGGGAGCAGATACGCAGTATTTT. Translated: CASSPGDVVGADTQYF.